There are many counts of the clone carrying this T cell receptor beta chain. Unmatched junction bases numbered 10, after V lost 5 bases and J lost 0 bases. The CDR3 totals 16 residues. From germline, CDR1 is DFQATT and CDR2 SNEGSKA (reference sequence). This entry belongs to a study of T cell repertoires in cytomegalovirus infection. TCRdb re-called the reads with MiXCR, one entry per CDR3 protein. The sample holds 630,000 or so distinct CDR3 sequences; roughly 24% are singletons and the top ten take 7% to 9%. The sequence was obtained from a human donor in good health (CMV status not recorded). Some clones in this sample may be carry-over from other donors' samples. The chain links TRBV20-1 to TRBJ2-1; 7 nucleotides align to TRBD1. Sequenced sample: CD8+ T cells from PBMCs. The CDR3 DNA reads as TGCAGTGCTTCCAGACAGGGATCGGGCTCCTACAATGAGCAGTTCTTC. Protein product: CSASRQGSGSYNEQFF.